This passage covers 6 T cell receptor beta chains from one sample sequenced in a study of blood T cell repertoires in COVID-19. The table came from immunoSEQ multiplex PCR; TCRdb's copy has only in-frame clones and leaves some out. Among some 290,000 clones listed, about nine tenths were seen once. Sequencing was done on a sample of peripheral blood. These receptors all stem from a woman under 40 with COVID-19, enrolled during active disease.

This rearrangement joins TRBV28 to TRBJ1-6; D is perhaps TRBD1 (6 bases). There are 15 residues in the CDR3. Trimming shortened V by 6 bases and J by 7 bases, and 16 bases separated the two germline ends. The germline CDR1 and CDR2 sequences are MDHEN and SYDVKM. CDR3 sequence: CASSPTGGPNSPLHF. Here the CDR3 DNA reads TGTGCCAGCAGCCCCACGGGGGGCCCGAATTCACCCCTCCACTTT. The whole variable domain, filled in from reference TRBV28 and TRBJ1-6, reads DVKVTQSSRYLVKRTGEKVFLECVQDMDHENMFWYRQDPGLGLRLIYFSYDVKMKEKGDIPEGYSVSREKKERFSLILESASTNQTSMYLCASSPTGGPNSPLHFGNGTRLTVT.

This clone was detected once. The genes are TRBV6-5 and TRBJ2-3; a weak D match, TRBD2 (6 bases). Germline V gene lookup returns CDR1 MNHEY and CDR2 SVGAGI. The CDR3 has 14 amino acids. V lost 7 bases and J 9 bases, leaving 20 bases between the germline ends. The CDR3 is CASTVGLALGTQYF. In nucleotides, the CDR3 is TGTGCCAGCACCGTTGGGCTAGCGTTGGGAACGCAGTATTTT.

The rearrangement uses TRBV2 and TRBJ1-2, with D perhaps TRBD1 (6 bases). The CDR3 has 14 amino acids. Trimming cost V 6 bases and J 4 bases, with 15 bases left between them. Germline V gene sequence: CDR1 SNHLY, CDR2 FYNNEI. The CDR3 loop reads CASSDGQPFYGYTF. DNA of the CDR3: TGTGCCAGCAGCGATGGACAGCCGTTCTATGGCTACACCTTC.

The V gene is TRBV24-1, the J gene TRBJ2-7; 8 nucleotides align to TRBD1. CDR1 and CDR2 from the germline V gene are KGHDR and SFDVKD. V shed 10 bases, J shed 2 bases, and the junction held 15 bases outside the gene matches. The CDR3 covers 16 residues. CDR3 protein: CATPLVEDRATYEQYF. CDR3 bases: TGTGCCACACCCCTAGTGGAGGACAGGGCGACCTACGAGCAGTACTTC.

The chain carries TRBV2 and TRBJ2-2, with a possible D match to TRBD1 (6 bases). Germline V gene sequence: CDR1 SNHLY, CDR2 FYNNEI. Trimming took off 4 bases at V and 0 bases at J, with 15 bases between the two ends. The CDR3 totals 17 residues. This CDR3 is CASSGPTGIANTGELFF. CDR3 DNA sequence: TGTGCCAGCAGTGGGCCTACAGGGATTGCGAACACCGGGGAGCTGTTTTTT.

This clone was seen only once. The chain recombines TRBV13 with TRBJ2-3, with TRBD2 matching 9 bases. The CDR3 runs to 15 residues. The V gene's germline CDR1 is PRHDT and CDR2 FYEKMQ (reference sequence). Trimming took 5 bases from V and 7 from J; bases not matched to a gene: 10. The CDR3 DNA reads TGTGCCAGCAGCCGGGGGACTAGCCCCCGATATACGCAGTATTTT. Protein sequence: CASSRGTSPRYTQYF.